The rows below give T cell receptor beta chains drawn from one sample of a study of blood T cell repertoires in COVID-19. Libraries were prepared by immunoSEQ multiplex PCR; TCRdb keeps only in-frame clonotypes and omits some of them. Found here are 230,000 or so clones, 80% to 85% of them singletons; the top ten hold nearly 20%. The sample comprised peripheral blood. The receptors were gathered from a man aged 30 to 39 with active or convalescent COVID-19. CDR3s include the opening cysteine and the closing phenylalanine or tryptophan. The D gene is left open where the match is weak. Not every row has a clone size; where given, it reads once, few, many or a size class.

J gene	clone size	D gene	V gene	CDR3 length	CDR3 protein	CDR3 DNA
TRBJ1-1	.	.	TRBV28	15	CASTTKTTGNGWAFF	TGTGCCAGCACAACGAAAACAACAGGCAATGGTTGGGCTTTCTTT
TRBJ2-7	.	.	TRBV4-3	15	CASSQERQQTYEQYF	TGCGCCAGCAGCCAAGAGCGACAGCAAACCTACGAGCAGTACTTC
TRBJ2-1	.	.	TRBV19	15	CASSIRPLSYNEQFF	TGTGCCAGTAGTATCAGGCCTCTCTCCTACAATGAGCAGTTCTTC
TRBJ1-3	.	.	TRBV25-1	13	CASRNGQSITIYF	TGTGCCAGCCGAAATGGACAGTCAATCACCATATATTTT
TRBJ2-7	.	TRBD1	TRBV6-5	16	CASSYTWGQGSNEQYF	TGTGCCAGCAGTTATACTTGGGGACAGGGATCTAACGAGCAGTACTTC
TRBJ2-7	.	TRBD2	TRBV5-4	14	CASSLTSGPYEQYF	TGTGCCAGCAGCTTGACTAGCGGCCCCTACGAGCAGTACTTC
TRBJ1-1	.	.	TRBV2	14	CASSYRQQNTEAFF	TGTGCCAGCAGTTACCGACAACAGAACACTGAAGCTTTCTTT
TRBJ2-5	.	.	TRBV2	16	CASSEGRGHQGETQYF	TGTGCCAGCAGTGAAGGCAGGGGACATCAGGGAGAGACCCAGTACTTC
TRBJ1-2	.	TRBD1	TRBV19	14	CASTTDRASYGYTF	TGTGCCAGTACCACTGACAGGGCCTCCTATGGCTACACCTTC
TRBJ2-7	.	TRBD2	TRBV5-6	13	CASSGTTLYEQYF	TGTGCCAGCAGCGGGACTACCCTCTACGAGCAGTACTTC
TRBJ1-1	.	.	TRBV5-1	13	CASSFGGNTEAFF	TGCGCCAGCAGCTTCGGGGGGAACACTGAAGCTTTCTTT
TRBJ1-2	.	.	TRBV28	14	CASRPSVNPYGYTF	TGTGCCAGCAGACCGTCGGTGAACCCGTATGGCTACACCTTC
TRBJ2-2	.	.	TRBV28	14	CASSPEGNTGELFF	TGTGCCAGCAGCCCGGAGGGGAACACCGGGGAGCTGTTTTTT
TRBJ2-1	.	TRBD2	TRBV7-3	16	CASSLGSGSSYNEQFF	TGTGCCAGCAGCTTAGGTAGCGGGAGTTCGTACAATGAGCAGTTCTTC
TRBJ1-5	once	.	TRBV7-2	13	CASSLGQMRPQHF	TGTGCCAGCAGCTTAGGTCAAATGCGGCCCCAGCATTTT
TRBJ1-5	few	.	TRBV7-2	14	CASTAGNGNQPQHF	TGTGCCAGCACCGCGGGGAATGGCAATCAGCCCCAGCATTTT
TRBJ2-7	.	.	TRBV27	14	CASSFGGSTYEQYF	TGTGCCAGCAGTTTCGGGGGTTCTACCTACGAGCAGTACTTC
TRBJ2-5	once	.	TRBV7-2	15	CASSLRKAAPETQYF	TGTGCCAGCAGCCTCCGGAAAGCGGCCCCTGAGACCCAGTACTTC
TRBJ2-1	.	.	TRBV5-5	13	CASSWGVSHEQFF	TGTGCCAGCAGCTGGGGAGTTTCTCATGAGCAGTTCTTC
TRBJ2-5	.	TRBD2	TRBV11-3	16	CASSFHPRGGWETQYF	TGTGCCAGCAGCTTCCACCCCCGGGGAGGGTGGGAGACCCAGTACTTC
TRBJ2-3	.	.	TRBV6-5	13	CASSSTTGDTQYF	TGTGCCAGCAGTTCCACGACGGGAGATACGCAGTATTTT
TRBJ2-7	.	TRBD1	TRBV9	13	CASSYTGGYEQYF	TGTGCCAGCAGCTATACAGGGGGCTACGAGCAGTACTTC
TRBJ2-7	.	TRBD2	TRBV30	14	CARTSAGPPYEQYF	TGTGCCCGAACATCAGCGGGACCTCCCTACGAGCAGTACTTC
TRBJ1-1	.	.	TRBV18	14	CASSPVGGNTEAFF	TGTGCCAGCTCACCAGTAGGGGGAAACACTGAAGCTTTCTTT
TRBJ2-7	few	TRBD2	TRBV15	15	CATSYGGAEAYEQYF	TGTGCCACCAGCTACGGGGGGGCAGAAGCCTACGAGCAGTACTTC
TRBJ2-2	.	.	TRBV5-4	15	CASSFQGPNTGELFF	TGTGCCAGCAGCTTTCAGGGCCCGAACACCGGGGAGCTGTTTTTT
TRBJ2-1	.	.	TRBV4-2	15	CASSQVGPDVNEQFF	TGTGCCAGCAGCCAAGTTGGGCCAGACGTGAATGAGCAGTTCTTC
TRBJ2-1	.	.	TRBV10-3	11	CAVQVYNEQFF	TGTGCCGTCCAGGTTTACAATGAGCAGTTCTTC